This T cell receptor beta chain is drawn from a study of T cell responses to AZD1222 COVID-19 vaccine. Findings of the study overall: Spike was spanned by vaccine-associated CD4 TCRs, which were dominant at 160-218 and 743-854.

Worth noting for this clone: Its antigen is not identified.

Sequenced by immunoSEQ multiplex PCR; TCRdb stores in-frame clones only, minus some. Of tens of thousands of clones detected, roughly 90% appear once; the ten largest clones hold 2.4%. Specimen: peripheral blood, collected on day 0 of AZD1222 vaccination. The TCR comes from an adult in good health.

Written as DNA, the CDR3 is TGTGCCAGCAGCACTAGCGGGAGGCACACCGGGGAGCTGTTTTTT. It encodes CASSTSGRHTGELFF. The chain combines TRBV7-9 with TRBJ2-2; TRBD2 matches 12 bases. Germline V CDR1 and CDR2: SEHNR, FQNEAQ (reference sequence). Trimming took 5 bases from V and 3 from J; bases not matched to a gene: 1. The CDR3 extends over 15 amino acids.